These 17 T cell receptor beta chains were sequenced from one sample in a study of blood T cell repertoires in COVID-19. The repertoire was sequenced with immunoSEQ multiplex PCR; TCRdb's copy has only in-frame clones and lacks some. The table has about 69,000 clones, 79% seen once; the top ten hold approximately 50%. Sequencing input: peripheral blood. Receptor source: a human donor in a cohort sampled during active COVID-19.

The chain links TRBV5-5 to TRBJ2-5; 7 bases fit TRBD1. Trimming took 2 bases from V and 3 from J; bases not matched to a gene: 4. Germline CDR1 reads SGHKS; CDR2 reads YYEKEE (reference sequence). This CDR3 region has 14 residues. CDR3 bases: TGTGCCAGCAGCTTAGGGGGCGTGGAAGAGACCCAGTACTTC. Residues: CASSLGGVEETQYF.

The chain joins TRBV28 to TRBJ1-5; D is uncertain. Germline CDR1 MDHEN, CDR2 SYDVKM. The CDR3 runs 14 residues. Trimming removed 5 bases at V and 4 bases at J, with 12 bases between. The CDR3 DNA reads as TGTGCCAGCAGTCCCCCCGCGAGAAATCAGCCCCAGCATTTT. It encodes CASSPPARNQPQHF.

The CDR3 region is CASRTSDKQVAFF. DNA for the CDR3: TGTGCCAGCAGAACTTCTGACAAACAAGTTGCTTTCTTT. The chain recombines TRBV6-5 with TRBJ1-1; D remains unclear. Germline V CDR1 and CDR2: MNHEY, SVGAGI. This CDR3 contains 13 residues. The V gene lost 6 bases and the J gene lost 11 bases, with 19 bases spanning the gap.

The chain couples TRBV15 to TRBJ1-4; 7 bases match TRBD1. This CDR3 spans 15 amino acids. Germline V gene lookup returns CDR1 LNHNV and CDR2 YYDKDF (reference sequence). Germline trimming cut 0 bases from V and 4 bases from J; bases unmatched to any gene: 2. CDR3 coding DNA: TGTGCCACCAGCAGAGAGGGACAGTTTAATGAAAAACTGTTTTTT. Translation: CATSREGQFNEKLFF.

The J gene is TRBJ2-5, the V gene TRBV7-9; 7 bases are shared with TRBD1. CDR3 length: 14 amino acids. Germline lookup yields CDR1 SEHNR and CDR2 FQNEAQ (reference sequence). The J segment lost 1 base and the V segment lost 5 bases, leaving 4 bases of the junction unmatched. CDR3 protein: CASSRGQLQETQYF. Here the CDR3 DNA reads TGTGCCAGCAGCCGGGGACAGCTCCAAGAGACCCAGTACTTC.

V is TRBV10-3 and J is TRBJ1-1, with 11 bases that match TRBD1. This CDR3 is 15 amino acids long. Losses at the gene ends were 4 bases for V and 3 bases for J; bases not matched to a gene: 4. Germline V gene lookup returns CDR1 ENHRY and CDR2 SYGVKD. CDR3 bases: TGTGCCATCAGTGGGCGGGACAGGGGGGACACTGAAGCTTTCTTT. It is translated as CAISGRDRGDTEAFF.

The chain couples TRBV27 to TRBJ2-3; 10 nucleotides match TRBD1. CDR3 size: 14 residues. V lost 3 bases and J lost 3; bases outside the gene matches: 0. Germline CDR1 reads MNHEY; CDR2 reads SMNVEV (reference sequence). The CDR3 is CASSLGQGTDTQYF. For the CDR3, the DNA is TGTGCCAGCAGTTTGGGACAGGGGACAGATACGCAGTATTTT.

The chain recombines TRBV18 with TRBJ1-1; the match to TRBD1 covers 10 bases. The CDR3 extends over 18 amino acids. CDR1 is KGHSH, CDR2 LQKENI, per germline. The ends lost 5 bases at V and 4 bases at J; junction bases unmatched: 16. The CDR3 loop reads CASSSLKGDRGQSTEAFF. The CDR3 DNA reads TGTGCCAGCTCATCGTTAAAGGGCGACAGGGGGCAGAGCACTGAAGCTTTCTTT.

The chain carries TRBV11-3 and TRBJ2-2; no clear D gene. This CDR3 has 13 amino acids. V was cut by 0 bases and J by 7 bases, with 6 bases left in between. Germline CDR1 and CDR2: SGHNT and YENEEA. The CDR3 DNA reads TGTGCCAGCAGCTTAGATTTCAGCGGGGAGCTGTTTTTT. This translates into CASSLDFSGELFF.

The chain recombines TRBV9 with TRBJ2-3, with TRBD1 matching 7 bases. V was pared by 0 bases and J by 4 bases, with 8 bases of the junction left unmatched. The CDR3 sequence is 16 residues long. Germline V gene lookup returns CDR1 SGDLS and CDR2 YYNGEE. The CDR3 protein is CASSVGTGAVADTQYF. The CDR3, as DNA: TGTGCCAGCAGCGTAGGCACAGGGGCGGTCGCAGATACGCAGTATTTT.

The chain links TRBV6-5 to TRBJ1-1; D gene ambiguous. CDR1 and CDR2 (germline): MNHEY, SVGAGI. The CDR3 covers 13 residues. Trimming left V 4 bases short and J 2 bases short, with 8 bases between. The CDR3 is CASSFNINTEAFF. CDR3 sequence (DNA): TGTGCCAGCAGTTTCAACATTAACACTGAAGCTTTCTTT.

The rearrangement uses TRBV14 and TRBJ2-5, with 7 positions matching TRBD1. Trimming took 9 bases from V and 5 from J; bases not matched to a gene: 9. Germline CDR1 reads SGHDN; CDR2 reads FVKESK. The CDR3 is made up of 13 amino acids. CDR3 protein: CASSDREWETQYF. The CDR3 DNA reads TGTGCCAGTAGCGACAGGGAGTGGGAGACCCAGTACTTC.

This chain joins TRBV14 and TRBJ1-2; perhaps TRBD1 as D (6 bases). CDR3 length: 12 residues. Germline CDR1 reads SGHDN; CDR2 reads FVKESK. The V gene lost 5 bases and the J gene lost 5 bases, with 9 bases spanning the gap. CDR3 sequence (DNA): TGTGCCAGCAGCACCACAGGGTATGGCTACACCTTC. Residues: CASSTTGYGYTF.

The V and J genes are TRBV6-1 and TRBJ2-7, with TRBD2 matching over 7 bases. Trimming at V came to 1 base and at J to 7 bases, leaving 13 bases not matched to a gene. This CDR3 comprises 16 residues. Germline V gene sequence: CDR1 MNHNS, CDR2 SASEGT. The CDR3: CASSEDEGGVLWEQYF. CDR3 nucleotides: TGTGCCAGCAGTGAAGACGAGGGAGGGGTTCTGTGGGAGCAGTACTTC.

This sequence joins TRBV2 and TRBJ1-5; 11 nucleotides match TRBD1. The CDR3 runs to 15 residues. Germline V gene lookup returns CDR1 SNHLY and CDR2 FYNNEI. Trimming took 4 bases from V and 6 from J; bases not matched to a gene: 5. The CDR3 protein is CASSGTGGAGQPQHF. The CDR3 region has the DNA TGTGCCAGCAGTGGGACAGGGGGCGCGGGTCAGCCCCAGCATTTT. The variable domain in full, completed from reference TRBV2 and TRBJ1-5, reads EPEVTQTPSHQVTQMGQEVILRCVPISNHLYFYWYRQILGQKVEFLVSFYNNEISEKSEIFDDQFSVERPDGSNFTLKIRSTKLEDSAMYFCASSGTGGAGQPQHFGDGTRLSIL.

The chain has TRBV3-1 (or the pseudogene TRBV3-2) and TRBJ2-5, with 12 bases matching TRBD2. The germline CDR1 and CDR2 sequences are LGHDT and YNNKEL (reference sequence). The V gene end was trimmed by 5 bases and the J gene end by 2 bases; junction bases not matched to a gene: 3. The CDR3 length is 15 residues. CDR3 in amino acids: CASSILAGGQETQYF. The CDR3 DNA reads TGTGCCAGCAGCATCCTAGCGGGGGGGCAAGAGACCCAGTACTTC.

The chain uses TRBV2 and TRBJ1-5; no reliable D call. CDR1 and CDR2 (germline): SNHLY, FYNNEI. Trimming removed 5 bases at V and 3 bases at J, with 14 bases between. This CDR3 comprises 15 residues. The DNA for the CDR3 is TGTGCCAGCAGTTTTGCAGGCGCGAACAATCAGCCCCAGCATTTT. Amino acids: CASSFAGANNQPQHF.